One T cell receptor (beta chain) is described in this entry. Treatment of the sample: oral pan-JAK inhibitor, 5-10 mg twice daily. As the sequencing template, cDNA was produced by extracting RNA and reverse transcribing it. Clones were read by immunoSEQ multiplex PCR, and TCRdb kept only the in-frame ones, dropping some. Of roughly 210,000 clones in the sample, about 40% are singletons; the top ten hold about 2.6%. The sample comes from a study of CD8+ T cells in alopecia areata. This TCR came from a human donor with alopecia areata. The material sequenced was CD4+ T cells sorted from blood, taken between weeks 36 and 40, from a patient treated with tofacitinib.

The CDR3 loop reads CSAKTSGSPADTQYF. As DNA, the CDR3 is TGCAGCGCTAAGACTAGCGGGAGTCCCGCAGATACGCAGTATTTT. The genes are TRBV29-1 and TRBJ2-3, with 12 positions matching TRBD2. The CDR3 loop spans 15 amino acids. The junction had 9 bases not matched to a gene; V was cut back by 7 bases and J by 4 bases. Germline V gene sequence: CDR1 SQVTM, CDR2 ANQGSEA.